The clone carrying this T cell receptor beta chain showed up just a few times. The authors ran a second PCR of about 6 to 11 cycles using a sample-barcoded 5' primer and a J-beta primer mix. TCRdb re-analysed the 5' RACE reads in MiXCR, keeping a single row per CDR3 protein. This sample has 800,000 or so distinct CDR3 sequences; around a quarter occur once, and the top ten carry approximately 3.7%. This CDR3 region has 16 residues. The ends lost 3 bases at V and 4 bases at J; junction bases unmatched: 8. The germline gives CDR1 SEHNR, CDR2 FQNEAQ (reference sequence). This record belongs to a study of blood T cells in healthy people across ages. This sample was also put to use in a study of T cells of mothers and their children.

The chain recombines TRBV7-9 with TRBJ2-2; TRBD1 agrees at 7 bases. The sequence was obtained from a boy aged 5-17 years in good health. The sequenced material came from blood. CDR3 nucleotides: TGTGCCAGCAGCTTGACTACAGGGGCGGGCACCGGGGAGCTGTTTTTT. It specifies CASSLTTGAGTGELFF.